The TCR beta chain under discussion was sequenced for a study of T-cell memory formation after mild COVID-19. Study information: Most TCR clusters belonged to a single donor. Notes on the study in general: Contracting CD4+ clones were located mainly in CM and EM, and CD8+ clones in EMRA. The pre-infection memory compartment contained some responding clones, suggesting cross-reactive memory joined.

TCRdb re-derived calls from the 5' RACE reads in MiXCR, one entry per CDR3 protein. Here the sample spans approximately 490,000 distinct CDR3 sequences, roughly 20% being singletons. The J segment lost 2 bases and the V segment lost 5 bases, leaving 12 bases of the junction unmatched. CDR1 is DFQATT, CDR2 SNEGSKA, per germline (reference sequence). CDR3 length equals 15 residues. Comment on this clonotype: What it binds is not known.

V and J are TRBV20-1 and TRBJ2-7, with 7 positions matching TRBD2. This sequence was found in an adult woman who had mild COVID-19 (a few samples of this study predate the infection). Cell type and time point are not known. Sequencing was carried out using PBMCs or a T cell subset sorted from them (not recorded which). Here the CDR3 DNA reads TGCAGTGCTGAGCCCTCTAGCGGACCAACCTACGAGCAGTACTTC. Protein product: CSAEPSSGPTYEQYF.